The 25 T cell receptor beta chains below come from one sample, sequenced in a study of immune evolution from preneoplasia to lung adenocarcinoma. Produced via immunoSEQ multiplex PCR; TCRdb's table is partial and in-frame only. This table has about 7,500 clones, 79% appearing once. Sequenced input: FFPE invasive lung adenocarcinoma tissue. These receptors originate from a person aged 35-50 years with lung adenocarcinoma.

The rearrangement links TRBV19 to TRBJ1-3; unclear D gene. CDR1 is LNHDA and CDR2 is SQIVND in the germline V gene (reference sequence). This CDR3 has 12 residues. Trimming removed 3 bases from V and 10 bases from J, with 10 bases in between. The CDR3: CASSIQVGTIYF. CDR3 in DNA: TGTGCCAGTAGTATCCAGGTTGGAACCATATATTTT.

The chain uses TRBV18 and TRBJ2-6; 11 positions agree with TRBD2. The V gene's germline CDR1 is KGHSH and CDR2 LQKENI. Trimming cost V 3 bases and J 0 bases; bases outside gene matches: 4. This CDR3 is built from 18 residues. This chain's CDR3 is CASSPGLAGHSGANVLTF. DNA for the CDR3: TGTGCCAGCTCACCTGGACTAGCGGGCCACTCTGGGGCCAACGTCCTGACTTTC.

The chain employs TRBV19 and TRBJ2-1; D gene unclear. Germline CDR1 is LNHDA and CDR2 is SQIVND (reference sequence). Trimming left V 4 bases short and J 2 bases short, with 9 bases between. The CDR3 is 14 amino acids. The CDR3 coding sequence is TGTGCCAGTAGTAGCGCAAGACCCTACAATGAGCAGTTCTTC. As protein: CASSSARPYNEQFF. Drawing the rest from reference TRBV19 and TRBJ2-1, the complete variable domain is DGGITQSPKYLFRKEGQNVTLSCEQNLNHDAMYWYRQDPGQGLRLIYYSQIVNDFQKGDIAEGYSVSREKKESFPLTVTSAQKNPTAFYLCASSSARPYNEQFFGPGTRLTVL.

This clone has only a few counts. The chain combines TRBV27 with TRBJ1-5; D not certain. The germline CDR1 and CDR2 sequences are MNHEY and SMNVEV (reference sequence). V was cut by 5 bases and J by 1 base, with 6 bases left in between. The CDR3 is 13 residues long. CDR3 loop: CASSGQSNQPQHF. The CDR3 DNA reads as TGTGCCAGCAGTGGTCAGAGCAATCAGCCCCAGCATTTT.

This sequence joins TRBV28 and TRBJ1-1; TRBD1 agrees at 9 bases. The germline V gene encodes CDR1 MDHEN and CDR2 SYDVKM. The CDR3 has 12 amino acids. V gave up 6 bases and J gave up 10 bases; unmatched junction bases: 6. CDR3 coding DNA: TGTGCCAGCAGCCGGAAGACAGGGGGAGCTTTCTTT. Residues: CASSRKTGGAFF.

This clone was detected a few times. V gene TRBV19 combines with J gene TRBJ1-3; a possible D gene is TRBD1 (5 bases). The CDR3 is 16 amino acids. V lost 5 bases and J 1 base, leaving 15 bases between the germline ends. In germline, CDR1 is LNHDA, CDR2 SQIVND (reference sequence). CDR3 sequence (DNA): TGTGCCAGTAGTCTAGGGGCGCGGATATCTGGAAACACCATATATTTT. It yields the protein CASSLGARISGNTIYF. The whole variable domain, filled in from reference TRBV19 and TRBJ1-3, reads DGGITQSPKYLFRKEGQNVTLSCEQNLNHDAMYWYRQDPGQGLRLIYYSQIVNDFQKGDIAEGYSVSREKKESFPLTVTSAQKNPTAFYLCASSLGARISGNTIYFGEGSWLTVV.

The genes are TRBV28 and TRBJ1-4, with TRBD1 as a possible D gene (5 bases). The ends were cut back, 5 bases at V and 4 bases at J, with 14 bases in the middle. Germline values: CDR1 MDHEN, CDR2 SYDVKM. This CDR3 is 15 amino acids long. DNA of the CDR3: TGTGCCAGCAGTCCGGGTCAGGGAGGTAATGAAAAACTGTTTTTT. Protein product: CASSPGQGGNEKLFF.

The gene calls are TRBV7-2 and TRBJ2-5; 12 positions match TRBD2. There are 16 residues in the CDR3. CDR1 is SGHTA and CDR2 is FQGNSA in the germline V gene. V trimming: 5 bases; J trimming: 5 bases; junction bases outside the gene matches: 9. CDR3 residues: CASSIRTSGISETQYF. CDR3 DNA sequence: TGTGCCAGCAGCATAAGGACTAGCGGGATATCTGAGACCCAGTACTTC.

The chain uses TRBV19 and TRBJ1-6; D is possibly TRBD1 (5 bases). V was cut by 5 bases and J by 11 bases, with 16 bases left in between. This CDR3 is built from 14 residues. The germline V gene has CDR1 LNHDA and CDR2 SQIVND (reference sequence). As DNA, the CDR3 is TGTGCCAGTAGTGTGAAGGACCAGGGTGCACCCCTCCACTTT. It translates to CASSVKDQGAPLHF.

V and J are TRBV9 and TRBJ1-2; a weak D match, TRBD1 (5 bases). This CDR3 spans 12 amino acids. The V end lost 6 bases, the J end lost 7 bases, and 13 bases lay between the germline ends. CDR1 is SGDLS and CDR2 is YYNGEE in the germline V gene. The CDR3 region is CASTGERVGYTF. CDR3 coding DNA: TGTGCCAGCACGGGGGAACGAGTTGGCTACACCTTC.

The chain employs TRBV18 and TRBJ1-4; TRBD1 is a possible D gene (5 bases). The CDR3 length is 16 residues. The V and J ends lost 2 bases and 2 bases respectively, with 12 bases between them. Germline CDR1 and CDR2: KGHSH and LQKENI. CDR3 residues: CASSPLRGTTNEKLFF. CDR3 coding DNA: TGTGCCAGCTCACCATTGCGGGGGACCACTAATGAAAAACTGTTTTTT.

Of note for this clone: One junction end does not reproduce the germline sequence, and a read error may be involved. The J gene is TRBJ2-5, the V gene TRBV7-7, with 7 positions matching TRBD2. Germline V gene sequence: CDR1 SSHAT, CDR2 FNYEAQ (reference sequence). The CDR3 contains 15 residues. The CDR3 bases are TGTGCTAGCAGCTTAGTGGAGCGGGGCCAAGAGACCCAGTACTTC. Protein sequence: CASSLVERGQETQYF.

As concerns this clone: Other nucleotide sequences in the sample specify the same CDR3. In DNA, the CDR3 is TGTGCCAGCAGTTACGGGGGAACTGAAGCTTTCTTT. As protein: CASSYGGTEAFF. The chain carries TRBV6-5 and TRBJ1-1; tentative D call: TRBD1 (5 bases). Germline CDR1 and CDR2: MNHEY and SVGAGI. The length of the CDR3 is 12 residues. V was pared by 2 bases and J by 5 bases, with 6 bases between.

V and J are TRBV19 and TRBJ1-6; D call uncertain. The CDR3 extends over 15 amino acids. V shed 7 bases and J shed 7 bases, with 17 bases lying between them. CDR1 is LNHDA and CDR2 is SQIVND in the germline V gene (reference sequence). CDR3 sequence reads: CASNLGRSGNSPLHF. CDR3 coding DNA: TGTGCCAGTAATCTCGGGAGATCTGGGAATTCACCCCTCCACTTT.

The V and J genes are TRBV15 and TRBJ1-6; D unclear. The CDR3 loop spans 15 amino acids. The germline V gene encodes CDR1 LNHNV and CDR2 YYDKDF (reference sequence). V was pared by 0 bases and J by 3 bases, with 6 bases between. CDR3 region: CATSRDGNYNSPLHF. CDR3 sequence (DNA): TGTGCCACCAGCAGAGATGGAAACTATAATTCACCCCTCCACTTT.

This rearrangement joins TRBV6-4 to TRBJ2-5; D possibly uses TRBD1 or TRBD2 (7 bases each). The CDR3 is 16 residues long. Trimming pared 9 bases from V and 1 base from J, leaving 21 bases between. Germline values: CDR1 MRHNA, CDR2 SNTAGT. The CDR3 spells CARNLQGGLGQETQYF. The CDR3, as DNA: TGTGCCAGAAACCTCCAGGGGGGGTTGGGCCAAGAGACCCAGTACTTC.

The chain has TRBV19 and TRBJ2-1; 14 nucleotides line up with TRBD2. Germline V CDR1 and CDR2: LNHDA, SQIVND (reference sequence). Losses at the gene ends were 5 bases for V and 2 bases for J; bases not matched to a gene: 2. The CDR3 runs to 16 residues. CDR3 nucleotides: TGTGCCAGTAGTCGGACTAGCGGGGGGACCTACAATGAGCAGTTCTTC. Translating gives CASSRTSGGTYNEQFF.

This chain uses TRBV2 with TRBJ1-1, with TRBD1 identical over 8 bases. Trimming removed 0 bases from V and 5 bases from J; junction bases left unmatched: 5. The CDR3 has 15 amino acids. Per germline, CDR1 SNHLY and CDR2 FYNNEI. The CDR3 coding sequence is TGTGCCAGCAGTGAAGCCCAGGGGGCGCGGACTGAAGCTTTCTTT. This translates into CASSEAQGARTEAFF.

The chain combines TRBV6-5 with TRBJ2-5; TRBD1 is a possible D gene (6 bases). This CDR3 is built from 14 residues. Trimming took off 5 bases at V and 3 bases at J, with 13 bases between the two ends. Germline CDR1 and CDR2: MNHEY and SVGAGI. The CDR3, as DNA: TGTGCCAGCAGTCGAATGGACAGCAAAGAGACCCAGTACTTC. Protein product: CASSRMDSKETQYF.

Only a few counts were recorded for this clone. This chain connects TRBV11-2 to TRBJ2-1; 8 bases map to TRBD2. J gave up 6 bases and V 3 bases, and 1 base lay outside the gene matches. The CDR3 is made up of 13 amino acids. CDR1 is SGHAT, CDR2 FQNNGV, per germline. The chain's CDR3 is CASSLLAGNEQFF. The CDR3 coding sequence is TGTGCCAGCAGCTTGCTAGCGGGCAATGAGCAGTTCTTC.

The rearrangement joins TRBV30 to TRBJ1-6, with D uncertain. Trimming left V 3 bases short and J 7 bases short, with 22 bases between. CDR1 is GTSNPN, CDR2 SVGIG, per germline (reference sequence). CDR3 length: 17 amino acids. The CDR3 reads CAWSGKAAFLPNSPLHF. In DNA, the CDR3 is TGTGCCTGGAGCGGAAAGGCGGCGTTTTTGCCAAATTCACCCCTCCACTTT.

Here the CDR3 DNA reads TGTGCCACCAGCAGAGCACAGGGGAGAGCCTACGAGCAGTACTTC. This codes for CATSRAQGRAYEQYF. The chain couples TRBV15 to TRBJ2-7; 7 nucleotides line up with TRBD1. Trimming at V came to 1 base and at J to 2 bases, leaving 5 bases not matched to a gene. This CDR3 comprises 15 residues. From germline, CDR1 is LNHNV and CDR2 YYDKDF (reference sequence).

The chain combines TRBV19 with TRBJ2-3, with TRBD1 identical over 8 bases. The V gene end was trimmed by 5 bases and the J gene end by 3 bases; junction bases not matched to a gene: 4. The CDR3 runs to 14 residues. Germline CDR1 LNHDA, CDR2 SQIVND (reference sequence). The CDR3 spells CASSDRGGTDTQYF. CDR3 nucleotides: TGTGCCAGTAGTGACAGGGGTGGGACAGATACGCAGTATTTT.

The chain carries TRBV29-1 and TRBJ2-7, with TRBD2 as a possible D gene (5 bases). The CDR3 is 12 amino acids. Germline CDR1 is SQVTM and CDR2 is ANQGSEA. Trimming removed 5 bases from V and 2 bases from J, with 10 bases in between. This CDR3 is CSVTGRTYEQYF. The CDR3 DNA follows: TGCAGCGTTACGGGAAGGACCTACGAGCAGTACTTC.

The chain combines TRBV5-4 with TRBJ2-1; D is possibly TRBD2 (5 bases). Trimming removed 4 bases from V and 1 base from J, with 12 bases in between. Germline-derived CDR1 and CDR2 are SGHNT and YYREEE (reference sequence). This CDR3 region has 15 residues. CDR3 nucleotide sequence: TGTGCCAGCAGCCAAGATCCGGGGTCCTACAATGAGCAGTTCTTC. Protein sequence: CASSQDPGSYNEQFF.